This T cell receptor (beta chain) was retrieved from a study of identical twins. This clonotype was counted a few times. With 1 base removed from V and 2 bases from J, the gap between germline ends came to 13 bases. The CDR3 is made up of 15 amino acids. Germline lookup yields CDR1 DFQATT and CDR2 SNEGSKA (reference sequence). Healthy Caucasian donors formed the entire cohort. TCRdb called the 5' RACE reads again in MiXCR, with one record for every CDR3 protein. The table lists a few hundred thousand distinct CDR3 sequences, about 8.3% of them singletons, with roughly 3% in the top ten. The same specimen was also included in a second study, on yellow fever vaccine responses in identical twins.

This receptor was obtained from a woman younger than 35 in good health. V is TRBV20-1 and J is TRBJ2-3; D might be TRBD1 or TRBD2, each matching 5 bases. Sample: CD8+ T cells sorted from blood. The CDR3 bases are TGCAGTGCTAGAGGATTGGGGGAGCTCACAGATACGCAGTATTTT. The encoded protein is CSARGLGELTDTQYF.